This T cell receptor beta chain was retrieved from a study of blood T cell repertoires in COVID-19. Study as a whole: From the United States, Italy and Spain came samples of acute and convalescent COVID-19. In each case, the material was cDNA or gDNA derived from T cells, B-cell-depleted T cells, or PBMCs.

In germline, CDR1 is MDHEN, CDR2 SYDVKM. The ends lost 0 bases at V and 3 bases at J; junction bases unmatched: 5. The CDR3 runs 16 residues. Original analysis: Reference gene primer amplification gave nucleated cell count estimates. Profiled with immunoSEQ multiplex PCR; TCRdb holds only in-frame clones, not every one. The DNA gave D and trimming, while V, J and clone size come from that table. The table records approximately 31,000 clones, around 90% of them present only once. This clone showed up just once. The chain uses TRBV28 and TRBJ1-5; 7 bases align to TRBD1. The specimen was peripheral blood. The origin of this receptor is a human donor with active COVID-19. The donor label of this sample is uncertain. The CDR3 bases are TGTGCCAGCAGTTTATGGCAGGGGGTCCCCAATCAGCCCCAGCATTTT. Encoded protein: CASSLWQGVPNQPQHF.